One T cell receptor beta chain is described in this entry. This sample was included in a study of T cell changes during pregnancy in multiple sclerosis. Assay: immunoSEQ multiplex PCR; the TCRdb copy retains only in-frame clones and omits some. The sample lists around 46,000 clones, approximately 92% occurring once. The ends were cut back, 0 bases at V and 7 bases at J, with 13 bases in the middle. This CDR3 comprises 14 residues. Germline V CDR1 and CDR2: MNHEY, SVGAGI. The chain carries TRBV6-5 and TRBJ2-7; D possibly corresponds to TRBD1 (5 bases). The specimen comprised CD8+ T cells from peripheral blood mononuclear cells, sampled in the second trimester of pregnancy. The source is a female donor with multiple sclerosis, enrolled in a pregnancy study. The CDR3, as DNA: TGTGCCAGCAGTTACTCGTTAGGGGAAGAAGAGCAGTACTTC. This translates into CASSYSLGEEEQYF.